The following is a T cell receptor beta chain sequence with its context. Sequenced by immunoSEQ multiplex PCR; TCRdb stores in-frame clones only, minus some. The sample lists 100,000 to 150,000 clones; approximately 90% were seen once. Trimming removed 1 base from V and 7 bases from J, with 10 bases in between. Germline CDR1 is SEHNR and CDR2 is FQNEAQ (reference sequence). The CDR3 is 14 amino acids. This record belongs to a study of blood T cell repertoires in COVID-19. Overall study: Samples of COVID-19 (acute and convalescent) were obtained from the United States, Italy and Spain.

This TCR was recovered from an elderly woman with acute or convalescent COVID-19. The rearrangement joins TRBV7-9 to TRBJ1-4, with D tentatively TRBD1 (6 bases). Sequenced input: peripheral blood. CDR3 amino acids: CASSLGTGSEKLFF. The CDR3 DNA reads as TGTGCCAGCAGCTTAGGCACAGGGAGTGAAAAACTGTTTTTT.